These 20 T cell receptor beta chains were all obtained from the same sample, sequenced in a study of T-cell reconstitution after alpha-beta-depleted transplantation in children. TCRbeta library construction was performed incorporating unique molecular identifiers. Via MiXCR, TCRdb re-called the PCR reads, giving one row per CDR3 protein. The repertoire holds around 500,000 distinct CDR3 sequences, with 12% as singletons. The material was PBMCs from the stem cell graft donor, obtained from the stem cell graft. Source of these receptors: a human donor who donated a stem cell graft to a child with combined immunodeficiency.

The sample holds a few counts of this clonotype. The chain carries TRBV24-1 and TRBJ2-2; tentative D call: TRBD1 (5 bases). Germline loops: CDR1 KGHDR, CDR2 SFDVKD. There are 16 residues in the CDR3. The V gene lost 1 base and the J gene lost 7 bases, with 15 bases spanning the gap. The CDR3 here is CATSDFETVRGGELFF. The CDR3 DNA sequence: TGTGCCACCAGTGATTTTGAGACAGTTCGCGGCGGGGAGCTGTTTTTT.

This clonotype has just a few counts. The chain employs TRBV7-9 and TRBJ2-3; the D gene is possibly TRBD2 (5 bases). CDR1 SEHNR and CDR2 FQNEAQ come from the germline V gene (reference sequence). There are 17 residues in the CDR3. V lost 3 bases to trimming and J lost 0 bases, with 16 bases between them. The CDR3 protein is CASSLDFRAASTDTQYF. CDR3 nucleotides: TGTGCCAGCAGCTTGGACTTCCGGGCCGCTAGCACAGATACGCAGTATTTT.

The chain carries TRBV4-1 and TRBJ2-1; D possibly corresponds to TRBD2 (6 bases). The V end lost 0 bases, the J end lost 6 bases, and 9 bases lay between the germline ends. The CDR3 extends over 14 amino acids. Germline-derived CDR1 and CDR2 are MGHRA and YSYEKL. In DNA, the CDR3 is TGCGCCAGCAGCCAAGATGTGGGGGGCAATGAGCAGTTCTTC. Amino acids: CASSQDVGGNEQFF.

This clonotype was observed many times. The chain is built from TRBV29-1 and TRBJ2-1; a weak D match, TRBD2 (5 bases). Trimming pared 3 bases from V and 7 bases from J, leaving 25 bases between. This CDR3 is 17 amino acids long. Germline CDR1 is SQVTM and CDR2 is ANQGSEA. The CDR3 sequence: CSVDLGPKAWSGNEQFF. The CDR3 nucleotides are TGCAGCGTTGACCTCGGTCCAAAGGCATGGTCGGGGAATGAGCAGTTCTTC.

V is TRBV12-3 or TRBV12-4 and J is TRBJ2-2; D unclear. Trimming pared 4 bases from V and 7 bases from J, leaving 22 bases between. The CDR3 runs to 17 residues. The DNA for the CDR3 is TGTGCCAGCAGTTGGACGGTTCAGCTGGGTGTGATCGGGGAGCTGTTTTTT. Residues: CASSWTVQLGVIGELFF.

This clonotype came up many times. The CDR3 reads CASSQDWETSRFGQYF. CDR3 coding DNA: TGCGCCAGCAGCCAAGATTGGGAGACTAGTCGATTCGGGCAGTACTTC. The chain couples TRBV4-3 to TRBJ2-7; perhaps TRBD2 as D (6 bases). Trimming took 0 bases from V and 9 from J, leaving 21 bases between them. Germline V CDR1 and CDR2: LGHNA, YSLEER. The CDR3 sequence is 16 residues long.

This clonotype has at least ten counts. The chain combines TRBV10-3 with TRBJ2-3; D may match TRBD1 or TRBD2 (6 bases each). CDR3 size: 15 residues. Germline loops: CDR1 ENHRY, CDR2 SYGVKD. Trimming left V 3 bases short and J 4 bases short, with 14 bases between. The CDR3 here is CAISDARGRADTQYF. In nucleotides, the CDR3 is TGTGCCATCAGTGATGCCCGGGGGCGGGCAGATACGCAGTATTTT.

Ten or more counts support this clonotype. The chain is built from TRBV19 and TRBJ2-3, with D perhaps assigned TRBD1 or TRBD2 (6 bases each). Between the trimmed V and J ends, which lost 4 bases and 6 bases, there was a span of 14 bases. CDR1 and CDR2 (germline): LNHDA, SQIVND (reference sequence). This CDR3 is built from 14 residues. The CDR3 loop is CASSTTRGGDTQYF. DNA of the CDR3: TGTGCCAGTAGTACCACCCGAGGGGGGGATACGCAGTATTTT.

There are a few counts of this clonotype. The chain carries TRBV7-8 and TRBJ2-1; 9 positions agree with TRBD2. V lost 1 base to trimming and J lost 3 bases; unmatched junction nucleotides: 13. Germline-derived CDR1 and CDR2 are SGHVS and FQNEAQ. The CDR3 totals 19 residues. DNA for the CDR3: TGTGCCAGCAGCTTAGGGTCCGCCTTAGCGGGAGAAGGCTACAATGAGCAGTTCTTC. Its protein product is CASSLGSALAGEGYNEQFF.

The V and J genes are TRBV27 and TRBJ2-7; D possibly corresponds to TRBD2 (6 bases). The CDR3 spans 14 residues. Looked up from germline, CDR1 is MNHEY and CDR2 is SMNVEV (reference sequence). Trimming stripped 6 bases from V and 7 bases from J, with 19 bases between. CDR3 DNA sequence: TGTGCCAGCAGCCAAAGGGACTCCCCCTGGGAGCAGTACTTC. It yields the protein CASSQRDSPWEQYF.

The V gene is TRBV9, the J gene TRBJ1-1; D gene unclear. The length of the CDR3 is 14 residues. CDR1 and CDR2 from the germline V gene are SGDLS and YYNGEE. Trimming took 0 bases from V and 1 from J, leaving 7 bases between them. The CDR3 here is CASSVAPTNTEAFF. The CDR3 nucleotides are TGTGCCAGCAGCGTAGCCCCCACGAACACTGAAGCTTTCTTT.

This clonotype has just a few counts. The chain combines TRBV24-1 with TRBJ1-1; D perhaps matches TRBD1 (5 bases). CDR3 length equals 13 residues. Germline CDR1 reads KGHDR; CDR2 reads SFDVKD. Trimming left V 4 bases short and J 9 bases short, with 14 bases between. CDR3 protein: CATSDGATAKAFF. CDR3 in DNA: TGTGCCACCAGTGACGGGGCTACAGCCAAAGCTTTCTTT.

This sequence joins TRBV20-1 and TRBJ1-6, with 10 bases aligning to TRBD1. Germline-derived CDR1 and CDR2 are DFQATT and SNEGSKA (reference sequence). The CDR3 is made up of 15 amino acids. The ends lost 6 bases at V and 2 bases at J; junction bases unmatched: 4. CDR3 DNA: TGCAGTGCCCCGGACAGGGGGACCTATAATTCACCCCTCCACTTT. Residues: CSAPDRGTYNSPLHF.

The gene calls are TRBV3-1 and TRBJ2-5; 13 bases are shared with TRBD2. J gave up 2 bases and V 4 bases, and 10 bases lay outside the gene matches. The CDR3 contains 18 residues. In germline, CDR1 is LGHDT, CDR2 YNNKEL (reference sequence). CDR3 sequence (DNA): TGTGCCAGCAGCCCCCGTGGGGGACTAGCGGGGCCTCAAGAGACCCAGTACTTC. Its protein is CASSPRGGLAGPQETQYF.

The chain recombines TRBV12-3 or TRBV12-4 with TRBJ2-5; D is ambiguous. V shed 7 bases and J shed 5 bases, with 14 bases lying between them. The CDR3 is 13 residues long. Written as DNA, the CDR3 is TGTGCCAGCACCTCTGGGGTCGGCGAGACCCAGTACTTC. Translation: CASTSGVGETQYF.

This sequence joins TRBV3-1 and TRBJ1-5, with 7 bases matching TRBD1. With V trimmed by 4 bases and J by 7 bases, 22 bases remained unmatched. This CDR3 has 19 residues. CDR1 LGHDT and CDR2 YNNKEL come from the germline V gene (reference sequence). CDR3 sequence: CASSPGREGARGSFQPQHF. Written as DNA, the CDR3 is TGTGCCAGCAGCCCCGGCCGTGAGGGGGCCCGGGGGTCGTTCCAGCCCCAGCATTTT.

This clonotype was detected many times. V is TRBV7-8 and J is TRBJ1-4; D remains unclear. Germline CDR1 SGHVS, CDR2 FQNEAQ. The CDR3 has 15 residues. V dropped 5 bases and J dropped 2 bases, with 12 bases sitting between them. This CDR3 is CASSPSPSTNEKLFF. CDR3 nucleotides: TGTGCCAGCAGCCCGAGTCCCAGCACTAATGAAAAACTGTTTTTT.

This clonotype was found many times. The chain is built from TRBV4-2 and TRBJ2-1; 11 nucleotides line up with TRBD2. The CDR3 is made up of 17 amino acids. Per the germline V gene, CDR1 is LGHNA and CDR2 is YNFKEQ. J gave up 8 bases and V 1 base, and 10 bases lay outside the gene matches. The CDR3 nucleotides read TGTGCCAGCAGCCAAGTGACGACTAGCGGGGTTTTCCATGAGCAGTTCTTC. Its translation is CASSQVTTSGVFHEQFF.

The chain links TRBV28 to TRBJ2-5; 7 nucleotides line up with TRBD2. The germline V gene has CDR1 MDHEN and CDR2 SYDVKM. The CDR3 length is 15 residues. Trimming at V came to 3 bases and at J to 1 base, leaving 5 bases not matched to a gene. Here the CDR3 reads CASSFPGGFQETQYF. The CDR3 DNA follows: TGTGCCAGCAGTTTTCCGGGGGGATTCCAAGAGACCCAGTACTTC. The variable domain in full, completed from reference TRBV28 and TRBJ2-5, reads DVKVTQSSRYLVKRTGEKVFLECVQDMDHENMFWYRQDPGLGLRLIYFSYDVKMKEKGDIPEGYSVSREKKERFSLILESASTNQTSMYLCASSFPGGFQETQYFGPGTRLLVL.

This clonotype showed up just a few times. The chain employs TRBV3-1 and TRBJ1-1; D is perhaps TRBD1 (6 bases). The ends were cut back, 1 base at V and 0 bases at J, with 12 bases in the middle. Germline V CDR1 and CDR2: LGHDT, YNNKEL (reference sequence). The CDR3 runs to 16 residues. DNA of the CDR3: TGTGCCAGCAGCCAAGTTGGGGGGCGGATGAACACTGAAGCTTTCTTT. Translated: CASSQVGGRMNTEAFF. The complete variable domain, with remaining parts taken from reference TRBV3-1 and TRBJ1-1, reads DTAVSQTPKYLVTQMGNDKSIKCEQNLGHDTMYWYKQDSKKFLKIMFSYNNKELIINETVPNRFSPKSPDKAHLNLHINSLELGDSAVYFCASSQVGGRMNTEAFFGQGTRLTVV.